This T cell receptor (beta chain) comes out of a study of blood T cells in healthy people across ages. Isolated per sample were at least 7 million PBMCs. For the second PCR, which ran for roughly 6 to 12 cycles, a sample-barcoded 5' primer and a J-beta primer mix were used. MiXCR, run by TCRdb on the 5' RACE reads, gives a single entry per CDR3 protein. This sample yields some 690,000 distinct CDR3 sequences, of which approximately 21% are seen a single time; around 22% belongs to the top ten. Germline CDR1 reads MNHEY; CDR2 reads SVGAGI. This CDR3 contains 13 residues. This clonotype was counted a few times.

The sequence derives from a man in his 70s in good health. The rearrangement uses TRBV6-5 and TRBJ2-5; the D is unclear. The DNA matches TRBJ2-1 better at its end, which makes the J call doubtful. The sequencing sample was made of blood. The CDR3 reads CASSSWPISEQFF. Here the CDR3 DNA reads TGTGCCAGCAGTTCATGGCCAATCTCTGAGCAGTTCTTC.